The 5 T cell receptor beta chains listed next were all sequenced from one sample in a study of blood T cell repertoires in COVID-19. The data were produced by immunoSEQ multiplex PCR, yet TCRdb's version contains in-frame clones alone and is incomplete. The sample shows approximately 62,000 clones, 75% to 90% of them seen only once. Sequencing was done on a sample of peripheral blood. The receptors originated from a man aged 55 to 70 with acute or convalescent COVID-19.

This clone was seen a single time. The chain is built from TRBV18 and TRBJ1-2, with D possibly being TRBD1 (6 bases). Germline CDR1 and CDR2: KGHSH and LQKENI. The CDR3 is 15 residues long. Trimming took off 4 bases at V and 6 bases at J, with 18 bases between the two ends. The CDR3 region has the DNA TGTGCCAGCTCACAAGCAAGGGCTCCAGGGGATGGCTACACCTTC. It translates to CASSQARAPGDGYTF. Full variable domain (remainder filled in from reference TRBV18 and TRBJ1-2): NAGVMQNPRHLVRRRGQEARLRCSPMKGHSHVYWYRQLPEEGLKFMVYLQKENIIDESGMPKERFSAEFPKEGPSILRIQQVVRGDSAAYFCASSQARAPGDGYTFGSGTRLTVV.

This chain connects TRBV3-1 (or the pseudogene TRBV3-2) to TRBJ2-4; 9 positions agree with TRBD1. The CDR3 has 15 residues. Trimming at V came to 2 bases and at J to 6 bases, leaving 5 bases not matched to a gene. CDR1 is LGHDT, CDR2 YNNKEL, per germline (reference sequence). CDR3 region: CASSQRDRAPNIQYF. CDR3 coding DNA: TGTGCCAGCAGCCAAAGGGACAGGGCCCCAAACATTCAGTACTTC.

V and J are TRBV11-2 and TRBJ2-2; no clear D. The germline gives CDR1 SGHAT, CDR2 FQNNGV. The CDR3 runs 17 residues. Between the trimmed V and J ends, which lost 3 bases and 0 bases, there was a span of 14 bases. CDR3 bases: TGTGCCAGCAGCTTGGATAGCCCCTGGGCGAACACCGGGGAGCTGTTTTTT. This sequence encodes CASSLDSPWANTGELFF. The variable domain in full, with the rest retrieved from reference TRBV11-2 and TRBJ2-2, is EAGVAQSPRYKIIEKRQSVAFWCNPISGHATLYWYQQILGQGPKLLIQFQNNGVVDDSQLPKDRFSAERLKGVDSTLKIQPAKLEDSAVYLCASSLDSPWANTGELFFGEGSRLTVL.

The V and J genes are TRBV11-3 and TRBJ2-5; D gene unclear. V lost 1 base, J lost 4 bases, and 10 bases lay in between. The CDR3 is 14 residues long. The germline V gene has CDR1 SGHNT and CDR2 YENEEA. CDR3 nucleotides: TGTGCCAGCAGCTTAGCTAATGGTGTAGAGACCCAGTACTTC. Its protein is CASSLANGVETQYF.

The chain joins TRBV25-1 to TRBJ2-5; D perhaps matches TRBD2 (6 bases). Germline assignment: CDR1 MGHDK and CDR2 SYGVNS. Trimming took 7 bases from V and 0 from J, leaving 15 bases between them. The CDR3 spans 15 residues. CDR3 DNA: TGTGCCAGCACCAGTTACGGGGGAAACCAAGAGACCCAGTACTTC. Protein: CASTSYGGNQETQYF.